This T cell receptor beta chain was found in a study of T cells expressing NK-cell markers. As for the study in general: It was sorted CD3+CD56-NKG2C+, CD3+CD56+NKG2C- and CD3+CD56+NKG2C+ T cells that provided the TCR beta repertoires. Study-level results: Once again these clonotypes came out on top in the CD3+CD56-NKG2C+ fraction of several donors.

The authors generated TCR beta cDNA through 5'RACE template switching with UMIs. TCRdb reanalyzed the 5' RACE reads and collapses them to one entry per CDR3 protein, without DNA. The data show 550,000 to 600,000 distinct CDR3 sequences, and the top ten clones hold about 3.6%. As regards this clonotype: Its specificity is unknown.

The receptor's source is a man younger than 35 in good health. Source material: blood T cells: a sorted CD56 or NKG2C T cell subset, CD4+ or CD8+ T cells, or bulk PBMC T cells (not recorded which).

The CDR3: CSANKPGLAETQYF. The chain has TRBV20-1 and TRBJ2-5; TCRdb indicates TRBD2, and absent DNA this call remains unverified. The germline V gene has CDR1 DFQATT and CDR2 SNEGSKA (reference sequence). The CDR3 totals 14 residues.